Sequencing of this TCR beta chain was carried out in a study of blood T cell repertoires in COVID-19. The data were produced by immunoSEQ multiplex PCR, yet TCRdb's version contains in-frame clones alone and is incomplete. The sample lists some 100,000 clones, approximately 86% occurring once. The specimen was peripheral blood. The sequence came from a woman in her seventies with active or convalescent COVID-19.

In DNA, the CDR3 is TGTGCCAGCAGTTACCACGGGGGGACCTACAATGAGCAGTTCTTC. It is translated as CASSYHGGTYNEQFF. The chain links TRBV6-5 to TRBJ2-1, with 7 bases lining up with TRBD2. This CDR3 contains 15 residues. Germline assignment: CDR1 MNHEY and CDR2 SVGAGI. J lost 2 bases, V lost 2 bases, and 3 bases had no gene match.